This entry lists 14 T cell receptor beta chains sequenced from one sample in a study of T cell repertoires in cytomegalovirus infection. TCRdb re-called the reads with MiXCR, one entry per CDR3 protein. This sample carries around 450,000 distinct CDR3 sequences, roughly 10% of them seen once, and the ten largest clones take about a tenth. The sequencing sample was made of PBMCs. Source of these receptors: a human donor in good health (CMV status not recorded). Some clones in this sample may be carry-over from other donors' samples.

This clonotype was detected ten times or more. The chain recombines TRBV5-1 with TRBJ2-3, with 8 bases matching TRBD1. The CDR3 has 12 residues. The V segment lost 2 bases and the J segment 10 bases; nucleotides outside the gene matches: 3. Germline V gene data show CDR1 as SGHRS and CDR2 as YFSETQ. CDR3 nucleotides: TGCGCCAGCAGCTTTGACAGGGGTGCGCAGTATTTT. Its translation: CASSFDRGAQYF.

The rearrangement links TRBV13 to TRBJ2-1, with TRBD2 matching over 7 bases. Germline V CDR1 and CDR2: PRHDT, FYEKMQ (reference sequence). With 1 base clipped from V and 0 bases from J, the junction kept 15 bases outside the gene matches. CDR3 length equals 20 residues. The CDR3 reads CASSLEGGRKRGDSYNEQFF. CDR3 in DNA: TGTGCCAGCAGCTTAGAGGGAGGGCGTAAACGGGGGGACTCCTACAATGAGCAGTTCTTC.

This clonotype was seen many times. The V and J genes are TRBV7-8 and TRBJ2-3; D uncertain. Trimming pared 5 bases from V and 2 bases from J, leaving 14 bases between. The CDR3 extends over 15 amino acids. Per germline, CDR1 SGHVS and CDR2 FQNEAQ. CDR3 residues: CASSPLLGYTDTQYF. In nucleotides, the CDR3 is TGTGCCAGCAGCCCCCTTTTAGGGTACACAGATACGCAGTATTTT.

The chain uses TRBV20-1 and TRBJ2-5, with 8 bases that match TRBD1. CDR3 length equals 13 residues. Per germline, CDR1 DFQATT and CDR2 SNEGSKA (reference sequence). Unmatched junction bases numbered 5, after V lost 3 bases and J lost 5 bases. The CDR3 sequence: CSARRGQVETQYF. CDR3 nucleotide sequence: TGCAGTGCTAGGAGGGGACAGGTGGAGACCCAGTACTTC.

This clonotype has only a few counts. This chain joins TRBV4-2 and TRBJ1-1; the D gene is possibly TRBD1 (6 bases). Trimming pared 6 bases from V and 4 bases from J, leaving 15 bases between. The CDR3 consists of 14 residues. Germline loops: CDR1 LGHNA, CDR2 YNFKEQ. Written as DNA, the CDR3 is TGTGCCAGCAGTTCCCCAGGGGCCGGCACTGAAGCTTTCTTT. Residues: CASSSPGAGTEAFF.

This clonotype was counted ten times or more. This chain uses TRBV10-3 with TRBJ2-7; TRBD2 aligns across 8 bases. The V and J ends lost 0 bases and 4 bases, in that order; junction bases with no gene match: 5. The germline gives CDR1 ENHRY, CDR2 SYGVKD. The CDR3 extends over 15 amino acids. CDR3 sequence reads: CAISESSGTTYEQYF. CDR3 nucleotide sequence: TGTGCCATCAGTGAGTCTAGCGGGACCACATACGAGCAGTACTTC.

In this sample, this clonotype turned up many times. This chain uses TRBV7-2 with TRBJ2-5, with no clear D. The CDR3 runs to 15 residues. Germline V CDR1 and CDR2: SGHTA, FQGNSA. Deletions cut 1 base from V and 5 bases from J, with 14 bases between. CDR3 protein: CASSLGGEVGETQYF. In DNA, the CDR3 is TGTGCCAGCAGCTTAGGTGGTGAGGTGGGGGAGACCCAGTACTTC.

There are a few counts of this clonotype. This sequence joins TRBV7-9 and TRBJ1-2; 8 nucleotides match TRBD1. CDR1 and CDR2 (germline): SEHNR, FQNEAQ (reference sequence). The CDR3 loop spans 15 amino acids. V trimming: 5 bases; J trimming: 7 bases; junction bases outside the gene matches: 12. CDR3 in DNA: TGTGCCAGCAGCCAGCAGGGACAGGTCGATGCTGGCTACACCTTC. As protein: CASSQQGQVDAGYTF.

V and J are TRBV30 and TRBJ1-1; 7 bases align to TRBD1. The V segment lost 5 bases and the J segment 4 bases; nucleotides outside the gene matches: 7. This CDR3 region has 13 residues. Germline loops: CDR1 GTSNPN, CDR2 SVGIG (reference sequence). The CDR3 DNA follows: TGTGCCTGGGGACGACAGGGAGGCACTGAAGCTTTCTTT. Protein product: CAWGRQGGTEAFF.

The genes are TRBV5-1 and TRBJ2-1, with 9 positions matching TRBD2. With 3 bases clipped from V and 8 bases from J, the junction kept 12 bases outside the gene matches. Per germline, CDR1 SGHRS and CDR2 YFSETQ. The CDR3 has 16 amino acids. In DNA form, the CDR3 reads TGCGCCAGCAGCTCCTCCATAGCGGGAGCCTGGGATGAGCAGTTCTTC. The encoded protein is CASSSSIAGAWDEQFF. Full variable domain (remainder filled in from reference TRBV5-1 and TRBJ2-1): KAGVTQTPRYLIKTRGQQVTLSCSPISGHRSVSWYQQTPGQGLQFLFEYFSETQRNKGNFPGRFSGRQFSNSRSEMNVSTLELGDSALYLCASSSSIAGAWDEQFFGPGTRLTVL.

This clonotype was detected only a few times. This chain uses TRBV2 with TRBJ2-5; unclear D gene. Germline V CDR1 and CDR2: SNHLY, FYNNEI. V was cut by 10 bases and J by 5 bases, with 20 bases left in between. The CDR3 has 14 residues. The CDR3 DNA follows: TGTGCCAACCCCCCTAGGGTCATTATGGAGACCCAGTACTTC. The encoded protein is CANPPRVIMETQYF.

This clonotype was seen many times. This chain uses TRBV20-1 with TRBJ1-3; 8 nucleotides agree with TRBD1. The V and J ends lost 0 bases and 3 bases, in that order; junction bases with no gene match: 16. This CDR3 contains 19 residues. CDR1 DFQATT and CDR2 SNEGSKA come from the germline V gene (reference sequence). The CDR3 DNA is TGCAGTGCTAGAGAGCACCCCCTTTCCACAGGGGGATATGGAAACACCATATATTTT. Amino acid sequence: CSAREHPLSTGGYGNTIYF.

The rearrangement links TRBV20-1 to TRBJ1-1; no firm D call. CDR1 DFQATT and CDR2 SNEGSKA come from the germline V gene (reference sequence). This CDR3 is built from 13 residues. Trimming pared 6 bases from V and 0 bases from J, leaving 11 bases between. CDR3 sequence reads: CSASRRMNTEAFF. CDR3 sequence (DNA): TGCAGTGCGAGCAGGCGAATGAACACTGAAGCTTTCTTT.

The chain joins TRBV4-1 to TRBJ1-5, with D maybe TRBD1 (6 bases). Trimming took off 1 base at V and 5 bases at J, with 15 bases between the two ends. The CDR3 is made up of 16 amino acids. Germline CDR1 and CDR2: MGHRA and YSYEKL. As DNA, the CDR3 is TGCGCCAGCAGCCAAGGGGGGGGCAAGCAAGATCAGCCCCAGCATTTT. Its protein is CASSQGGGKQDQPQHF.